This record concerns one T cell receptor beta chain sequence. Its cognate antigen is unknown. CDR1 and CDR2 (germline): MGHRA, YSYEKL. The length of the CDR3 is 16 residues. V lost 0 bases to trimming and J lost 4 bases, with 12 bases between them. The test was conducted at deep level. The authors distributed each subset's genomic DNA evenly over several immunoSEQ plates. Sequenced by immunoSEQ multiplex PCR; TCRdb stores in-frame clones only, minus some. The sample gives roughly 1,800,000 clones, approximately 94% of which show up once; roughly 1% is in the top ten. CD8 cells regarded as naive lacked CD45RO, were positively chosen for CCR7, and omitted terminally differentiated effector memory CD45RA+ cells. This entry belongs to a study of shared clonotypes between healthy human individuals. Looking at the study overall: Each donor's CD4 naive and CD4 memory cells filled three plates apiece, CD8 naive two, and CD8 memory one.

Broader study findings: The generation probabilities recorded for non-shared clonotypes fell below those of clonotypes shared by all four donors.

The V call is TRBV4-1, the J call TRBJ1-4; the D gene is possibly TRBD1 (5 bases). The sequenced material came from naive CD8+ T cells sorted from blood. The receptor comes from a man aged 18 to 29 in good health. CDR3 coding DNA: TGCGCCAGCAGCCAAGATGCAGGGTGGGGTAATGAAAAACTGTTTTTT. Protein product: CASSQDAGWGNEKLFF.